This T cell receptor beta chain comes out of a study of OX40 agonist ivuxolimab in advanced cancers. Overall study: Anti-PD-1, anti-PD-L1 or anti-CTLA-4 therapy given earlier was allowed, and 40% had some.

Study-wide points: The 0.1-3.0 mg/kg partial responders had among the lowest clonal expansion. Specificity for antigen went undetermined in the expanded peripheral T cells. Within 6 weeks, CD4+ and CD8+ blood T cells expanded clonally at 0.1 to 3.0 mg/kg.

Sequenced by immunoSEQ multiplex PCR; TCRdb stores in-frame clones only, minus some. The table includes over 70,000 clones, about nine tenths detected once. Details on this clone: Its matching antigen is unknown.

The material sequenced was CD4+ or CD8+ T cells sorted from blood, taken in a trial of the OX40 agonist ivuxolimab. This clonotype originated in an adult with an advanced solid tumor such as melanoma, head and neck, liver or kidney cancer.

The CDR3 DNA reads TGTGCCAGCACCCAATGGGCCGGCCAAGAGACCCAGTACTTC. The encoded protein is CASTQWAGQETQYF. The V call is TRBV7-8, the J call TRBJ2-5, with D hard to call. Germline V gene lookup returns CDR1 SGHVS and CDR2 FQNEAQ. This CDR3 is 14 amino acids long. Trimming removed 7 bases from V and 1 base from J, with 13 bases in between. Combining the CDR3 with reference TRBV7-8 and TRBJ2-5 gives the whole variable domain GAGVSQSPRYKVAKRGQDVALRCDPISGHVSLFWYQQALGQGPEFLTYFQNEAQLDKSGLPSDRFFAERPEGSVSTLKIQRTQQEDSAVYLCASTQWAGQETQYFGPGTRLLVL.